One sample yielded the 10 T cell receptor beta chains listed below, sequenced in a study of T cells in Graves' hyperthyroidism and ophthalmopathy. There were TCR beta CDR3 regions amplified from RNA transcripts. HTBI primers were used for first-round RT-PCR of the TCR CDR3. TCRdb used MiXCR to reprocess the multiplex PCR reads, holding one entry per CDR3 protein. The table records hundreds of thousands of distinct CDR3 sequences, less than 20% of them present only once. Material: blood. Receptors were obtained from a woman younger than 30 with Graves' hyperthyroidism that later progressed to Graves' ophthalmopathy.

This clonotype appeared many times. The chain employs TRBV28 and TRBJ2-7; D gene uncertain. Germline CDR1 MDHEN, CDR2 SYDVKM. Between the trimmed V and J ends, which lost 6 bases and 7 bases, there was a span of 19 bases. This CDR3 region has 14 residues. DNA of the CDR3: TGTGCCAGCAGCCCCTTATGGGTCCCCCTAGAGCAGTACTTC. Encoded protein: CASSPLWVPLEQYF.

This clonotype was recorded at least ten times. The chain uses TRBV30 and TRBJ1-4, with D unresolved. Trimming took off 0 bases at V and 6 bases at J, with 11 bases between the two ends. Germline CDR1 GTSNPN, CDR2 SVGIG (reference sequence). The CDR3 totals 14 residues. CDR3 sequence reads: CAWSVLPGYEKLFF. CDR3 DNA: TGTGCCTGGAGTGTACTCCCCGGGTATGAAAAACTGTTTTTT.

The J gene is TRBJ1-1, the V gene TRBV29-1; TRBD1 aligns across 10 bases. This CDR3 spans 13 amino acids. The V and J ends lost 3 bases and 7 bases, in that order; junction bases with no gene match: 5. Germline-derived CDR1 and CDR2 are SQVTM and ANQGSEA. The DNA of the CDR3 is TGCAGCGTTGATGCGGGACAGGGGATTGAAGCTTTCTTT. Translation gives CSVDAGQGIEAFF. The full variable domain, in which reference TRBV29-1 and TRBJ1-1 provide the parts outside the CDR3, is SAVISQKPSRDICQRGTSLTIQCQVDSQVTMMFWYRQQPGQSLTLIATANQGSEATYESGFVIDKFPISRPNLTFSTLTVSNMSPEDSSIYLCSVDAGQGIEAFFGQGTRLTVV.

Details on this clonotype: A much larger clone lies a single base off, so this may be a read error. V is TRBV11-3 and J is TRBJ2-2; D might be TRBD2 (7 bases). V shed 8 bases and J shed 3 bases, with 13 bases lying between them. This CDR3 spans 14 amino acids. The germline gives CDR1 SGHNT, CDR2 YENEEA. CDR3 region: CASGGAGDTGELFF. As DNA, the CDR3 is TGTGCCAGCGGGGGGGCAGGAGACACCGGGGAGCTGTTTTTT.

This clonotype was counted many times. The chain couples TRBV15 to TRBJ1-2; 7 bases are shared with TRBD1. Germline trimming cut 6 bases from V and 5 bases from J; bases unmatched to any gene: 9. Germline V gene sequence: CDR1 LNHNV, CDR2 YYDKDF (reference sequence). This CDR3 is built from 14 residues. CDR3 DNA: TGTGCCACCAGGGGAGGCAGGGGGATTTATGGCTACACCTTC. Translated, it gives CATRGGRGIYGYTF. The variable domain in full, completed from reference TRBV15 and TRBJ1-2, reads DAMVIQNPRYQVTQFGKPVTLSCSQTLNHNVMYWYQQKSSQAPKLLFHYYDKDFNNEADTPDNFQSRRPNTSFCFLDIRSPGLGDTAMYLCATRGGRGIYGYTFGSGTRLTVV.

This clonotype showed up many times. V usage is TRBV7-9 and J usage is TRBJ1-2, with 7 bases aligning to TRBD1. This CDR3 contains 13 residues. Germline V gene data show CDR1 as SEHNR and CDR2 as FQNEAQ (reference sequence). Trimming removed 4 bases from V and 6 bases from J; junction bases left unmatched: 5. In DNA, the CDR3 is TGTGCCAGCAGCTCAATTGACAGGGATGGCTACACCTTC. Translation: CASSSIDRDGYTF. The whole variable domain, filled in from reference TRBV7-9 and TRBJ1-2, reads DTGVSQNPRHKITKRGQNVTFRCDPISEHNRLYWYRQTLGQGPEFLTYFQNEAQLEKSRLLSDRFSAERPKGSFSTLEIQRTEQGDSAMYLCASSSIDRDGYTFGSGTRLTVV.

The chain is built from TRBV6-1 and TRBJ1-4; no definite D call. Trimming pared 6 bases from V and 5 bases from J, leaving 19 bases between. CDR3 length: 16 amino acids. The germline CDR1 and CDR2 sequences are MNHNS and SASEGT. As DNA, the CDR3 is TGTGCCAGCAGCCCTGGACTCACGGAATCGAATGAAAAACTGTTTTTT. It translates to CASSPGLTESNEKLFF.

Ten or more counts support this clonotype. In DNA form, the CDR3 reads TGTGCCAGCAGGGGGACAGGGGCCAAAGCCTACGAGCAGTACTTC. This sequence encodes CASRGTGAKAYEQYF. The V call is TRBV28, the J call TRBJ2-7, with 10 bases matching TRBD1. V shed 6 bases and J 2 bases; nucleotides not matched to a gene: 7. Looked up from germline, CDR1 is MDHEN and CDR2 is SYDVKM. This CDR3 is built from 15 residues.

This clonotype has just a few counts. This may come from a read error, since a much larger clone is one base off. J is TRBJ2-3 and V is TRBV28; D unresolved. This CDR3 is built from 12 residues. Germline V lookup: CDR1 MDHEN, CDR2 SYDVKM. CDR3 region: CAGSSGTDTQYF. The CDR3 nucleotides are TGTGCCGGCAGTTCGGGCACAGATACGCAGTATTTT.

The genes are TRBV6-2 or TRBV6-3 and TRBJ2-7, with 12 bases identical to TRBD2. J lost 2 bases, V lost 7 bases, and 9 bases had no gene match. The V gene's germline CDR1 is MNHEY and CDR2 SVGEGT. The CDR3 sequence is 16 residues long. This CDR3 is CASTRTSGTLTYEQYF. CDR3 nucleotides: TGTGCCAGCACCCGGACTAGCGGGACGCTTACCTACGAGCAGTACTTC.